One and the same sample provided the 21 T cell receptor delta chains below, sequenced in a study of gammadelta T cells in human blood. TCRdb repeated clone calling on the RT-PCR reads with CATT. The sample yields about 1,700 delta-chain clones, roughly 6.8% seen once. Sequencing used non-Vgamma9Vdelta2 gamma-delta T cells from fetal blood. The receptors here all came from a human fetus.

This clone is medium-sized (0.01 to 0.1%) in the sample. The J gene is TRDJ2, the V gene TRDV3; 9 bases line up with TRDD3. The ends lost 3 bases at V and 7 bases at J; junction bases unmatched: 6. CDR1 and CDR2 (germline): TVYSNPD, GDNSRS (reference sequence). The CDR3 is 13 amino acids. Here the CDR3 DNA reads TGTGCCTTCCGGGGGATACTTAAAGCACAACTCTTCTTT. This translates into CAFRGILKAQLFF.

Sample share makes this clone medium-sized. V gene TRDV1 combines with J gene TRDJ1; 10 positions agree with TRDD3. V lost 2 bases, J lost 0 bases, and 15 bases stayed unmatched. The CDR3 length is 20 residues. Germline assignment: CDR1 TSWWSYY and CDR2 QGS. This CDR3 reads CALGERDVPGGYRYTDKLIF. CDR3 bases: TGTGCTCTTGGGGAAAGGGATGTGCCTGGGGGATATAGGTACACCGATAAACTCATCTTT.

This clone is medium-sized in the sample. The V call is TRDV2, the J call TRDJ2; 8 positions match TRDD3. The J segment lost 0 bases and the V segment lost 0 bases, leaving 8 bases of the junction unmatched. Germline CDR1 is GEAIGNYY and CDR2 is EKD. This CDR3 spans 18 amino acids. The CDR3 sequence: CACDTGTGGLALTAQLFF. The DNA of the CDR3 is TGTGCCTGTGACACCGGTACTGGGGGTTTAGCTTTGACAGCACAACTCTTCTTT.

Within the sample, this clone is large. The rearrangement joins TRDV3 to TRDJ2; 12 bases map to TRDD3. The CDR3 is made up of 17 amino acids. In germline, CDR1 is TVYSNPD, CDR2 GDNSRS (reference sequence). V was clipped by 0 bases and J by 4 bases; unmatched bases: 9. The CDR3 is CAFSWHLGDTRTAQLFF. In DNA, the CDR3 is TGTGCCTTTAGCTGGCATCTGGGGGATACGCGGACAGCACAACTCTTCTTT.

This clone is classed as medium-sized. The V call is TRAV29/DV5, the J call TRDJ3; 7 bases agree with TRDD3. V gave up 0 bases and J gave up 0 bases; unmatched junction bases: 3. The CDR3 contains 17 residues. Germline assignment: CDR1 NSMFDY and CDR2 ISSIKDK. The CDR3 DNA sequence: TGTGCAGCAAGCGCGTGGGGGAGCTCCTGGGACACCCGACAGATGTTTTTC. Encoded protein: CAASAWGSSWDTRQMFF. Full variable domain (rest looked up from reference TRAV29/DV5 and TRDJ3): DQQVKQNSPSLSVQEGRISILNCDYTNSMFDYFLWYKKYPAEGPTFLISISSIKDKNEDGRFTVFLNKSAKHLSLHIVPSQPGDSAVYFCAASAWGSSWDTRQMFFGTGIKLFVEP.

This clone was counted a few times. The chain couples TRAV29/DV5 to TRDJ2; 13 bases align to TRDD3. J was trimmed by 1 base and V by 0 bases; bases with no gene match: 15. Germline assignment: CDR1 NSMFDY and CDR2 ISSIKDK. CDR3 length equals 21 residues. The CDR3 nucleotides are TGTGCAGCAAGCGCTGGGCCTTACTGGGGGATACGAAAGGATTTGACAGCACAACTCTTCTTT. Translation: CAASAGPYWGIRKDLTAQLFF.

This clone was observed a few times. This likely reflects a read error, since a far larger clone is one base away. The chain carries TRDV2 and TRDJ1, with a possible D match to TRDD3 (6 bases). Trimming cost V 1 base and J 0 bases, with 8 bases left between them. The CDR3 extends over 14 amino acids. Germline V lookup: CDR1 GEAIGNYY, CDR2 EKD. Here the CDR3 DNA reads TGTGCCTGTGACACTAGGGGATACACCGATAAACTCATCTTT. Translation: CACDTRGYTDKLIF.

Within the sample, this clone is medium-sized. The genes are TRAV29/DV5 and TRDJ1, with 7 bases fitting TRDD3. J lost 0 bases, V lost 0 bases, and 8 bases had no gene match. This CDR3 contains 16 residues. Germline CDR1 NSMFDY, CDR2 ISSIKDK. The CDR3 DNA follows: TGTGCAGCAAGCGCGCTCTCTGGGGGGTACACCGATAAACTCATCTTT. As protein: CAASALSGGYTDKLIF. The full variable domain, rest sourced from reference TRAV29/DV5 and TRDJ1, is DQQVKQNSPSLSVQEGRISILNCDYTNSMFDYFLWYKKYPAEGPTFLISISSIKDKNEDGRFTVFLNKSAKHLSLHIVPSQPGDSAVYFCAASALSGGYTDKLIFGKGTRVTVEP.

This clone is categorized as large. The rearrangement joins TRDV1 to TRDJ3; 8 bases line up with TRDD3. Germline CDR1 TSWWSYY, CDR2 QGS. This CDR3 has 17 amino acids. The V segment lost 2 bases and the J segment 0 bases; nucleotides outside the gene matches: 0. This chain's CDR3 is CALGEGGYSWDTRQMFF. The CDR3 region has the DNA TGTGCTCTTGGGGAAGGGGGATACTCCTGGGACACCCGACAGATGTTTTTC.

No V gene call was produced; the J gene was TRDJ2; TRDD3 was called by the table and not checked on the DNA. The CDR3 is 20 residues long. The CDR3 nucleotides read TGTGCTCTTGGGGAACGGGGGGTTGGGGGATACGGGGCTTTCACGGCACAACTCTTCTTT. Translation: CALGERGVGGYGAFTAQLFF.

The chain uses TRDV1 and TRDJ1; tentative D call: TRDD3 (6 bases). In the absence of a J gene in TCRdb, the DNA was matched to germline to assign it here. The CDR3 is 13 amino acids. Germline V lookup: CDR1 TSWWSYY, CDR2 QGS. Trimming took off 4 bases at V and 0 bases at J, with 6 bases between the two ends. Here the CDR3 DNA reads TGTGCTCTTGGGGGGGGATACACCGATAAACTCATCTTT. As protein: CALGGGYTDKLIF.

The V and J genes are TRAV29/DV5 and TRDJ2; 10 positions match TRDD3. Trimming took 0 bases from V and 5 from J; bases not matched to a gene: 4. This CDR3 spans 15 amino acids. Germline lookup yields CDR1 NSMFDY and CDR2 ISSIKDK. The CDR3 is CAASAVLGDTAQLFF. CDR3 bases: TGTGCAGCAAGCGCTGTACTGGGGGATACAGCACAACTCTTCTTT. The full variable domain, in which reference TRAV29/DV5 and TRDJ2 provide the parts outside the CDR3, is DQQVKQNSPSLSVQEGRISILNCDYTNSMFDYFLWYKKYPAEGPTFLISISSIKDKNEDGRFTVFLNKSAKHLSLHIVPSQPGDSAVYFCAASAVLGDTAQLFFGKGTQLIVEP.

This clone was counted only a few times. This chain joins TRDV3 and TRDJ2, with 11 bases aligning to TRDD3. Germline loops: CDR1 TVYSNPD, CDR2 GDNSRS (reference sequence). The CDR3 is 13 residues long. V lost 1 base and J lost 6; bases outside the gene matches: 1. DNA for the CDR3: TGTGCCTTTACTGGGGGATACTCAGCACAACTCTTCTTT. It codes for CAFTGGYSAQLFF.

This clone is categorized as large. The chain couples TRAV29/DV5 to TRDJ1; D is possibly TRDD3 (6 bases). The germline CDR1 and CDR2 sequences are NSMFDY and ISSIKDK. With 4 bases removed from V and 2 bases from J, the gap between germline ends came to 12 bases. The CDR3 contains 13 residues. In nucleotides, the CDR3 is TGTGCAGCAGGGAGGTGGGGGACCGATAAACTCATCTTT. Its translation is CAAGRWGTDKLIF.

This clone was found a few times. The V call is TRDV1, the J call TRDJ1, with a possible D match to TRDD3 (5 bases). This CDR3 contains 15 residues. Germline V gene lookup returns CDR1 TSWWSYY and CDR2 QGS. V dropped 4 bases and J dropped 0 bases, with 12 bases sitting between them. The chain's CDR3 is CALGAPRGDTDKLIF. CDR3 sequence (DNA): TGTGCTCTTGGGGCACCAAGGGGGGACACCGATAAACTCATCTTT.

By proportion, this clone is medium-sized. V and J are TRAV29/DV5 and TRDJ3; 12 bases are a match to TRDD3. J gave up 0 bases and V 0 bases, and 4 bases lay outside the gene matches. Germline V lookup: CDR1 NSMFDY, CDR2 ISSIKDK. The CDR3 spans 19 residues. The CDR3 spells CAASVLGDTCSWDTRQMFF. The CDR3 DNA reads TGTGCAGCAAGCGTACTGGGGGATACCTGCTCCTGGGACACCCGACAGATGTTTTTC.

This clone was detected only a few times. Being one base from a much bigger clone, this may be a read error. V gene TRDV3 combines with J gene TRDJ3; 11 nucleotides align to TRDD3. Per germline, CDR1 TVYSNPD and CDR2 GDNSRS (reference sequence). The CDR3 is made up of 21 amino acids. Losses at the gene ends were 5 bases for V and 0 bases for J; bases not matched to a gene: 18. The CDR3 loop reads CAITPYWGILQSSWDTRQMFF. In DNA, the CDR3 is TGTGCCATTACCCCTTACTGGGGGATATTACAAAGCTCCTGGGACACCCGACAGATGTTTTTC.

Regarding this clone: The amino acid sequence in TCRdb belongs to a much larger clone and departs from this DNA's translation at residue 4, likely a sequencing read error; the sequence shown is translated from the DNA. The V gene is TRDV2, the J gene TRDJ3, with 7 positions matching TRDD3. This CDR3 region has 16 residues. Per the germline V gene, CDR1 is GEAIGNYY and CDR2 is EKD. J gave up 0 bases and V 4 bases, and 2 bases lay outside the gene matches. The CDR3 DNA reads TGTGCCTGTGAATGGGGGAGCTCCTGGGACACCCGACAGATGTTTTTC. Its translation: CACEWGSSWDTRQMFF.

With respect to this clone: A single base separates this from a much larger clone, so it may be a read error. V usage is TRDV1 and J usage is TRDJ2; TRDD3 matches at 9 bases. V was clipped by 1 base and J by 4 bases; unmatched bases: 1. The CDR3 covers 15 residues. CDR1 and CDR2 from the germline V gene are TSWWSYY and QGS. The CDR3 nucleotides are TGTGCTCTTGGGGAACCGGGGGATACGACAGCACAACTCTTCTTT. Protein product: CALGEPGDTTAQLFF.

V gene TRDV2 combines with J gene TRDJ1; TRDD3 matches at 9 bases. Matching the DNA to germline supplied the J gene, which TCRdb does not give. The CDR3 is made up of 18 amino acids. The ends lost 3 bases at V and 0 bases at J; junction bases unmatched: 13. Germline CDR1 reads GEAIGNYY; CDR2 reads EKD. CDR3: CACDEPWGISWDTDKLIF. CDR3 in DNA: TGTGCCTGTGACGAACCCTGGGGGATCTCCTGGGACACCGATAAACTCATCTTT.

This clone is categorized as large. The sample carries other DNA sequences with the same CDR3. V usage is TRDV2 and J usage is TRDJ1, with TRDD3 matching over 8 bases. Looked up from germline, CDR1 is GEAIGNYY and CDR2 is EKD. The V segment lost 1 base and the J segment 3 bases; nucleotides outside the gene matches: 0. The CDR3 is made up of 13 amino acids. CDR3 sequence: CACDTGGSDKLIF. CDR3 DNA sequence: TGTGCCTGTGACACTGGGGGATCCGATAAACTCATCTTT.